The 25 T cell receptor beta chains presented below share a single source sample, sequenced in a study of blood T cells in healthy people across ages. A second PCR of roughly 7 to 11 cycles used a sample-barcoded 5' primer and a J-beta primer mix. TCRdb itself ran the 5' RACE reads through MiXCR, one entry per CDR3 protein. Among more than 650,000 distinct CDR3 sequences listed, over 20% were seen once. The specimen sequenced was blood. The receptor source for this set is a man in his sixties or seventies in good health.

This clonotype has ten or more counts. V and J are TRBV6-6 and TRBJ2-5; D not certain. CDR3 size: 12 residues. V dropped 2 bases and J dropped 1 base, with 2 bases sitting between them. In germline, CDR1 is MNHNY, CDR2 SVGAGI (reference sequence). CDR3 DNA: TGTGCCAGCAGTTACGCCCAAGAGACCCAGTACTTC. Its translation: CASSYAQETQYF.

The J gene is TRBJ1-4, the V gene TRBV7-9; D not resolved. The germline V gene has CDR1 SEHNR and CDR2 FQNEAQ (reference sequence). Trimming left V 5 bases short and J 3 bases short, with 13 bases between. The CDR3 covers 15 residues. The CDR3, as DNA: TGTGCCAGCAGCCCGGCCTCAGTCTCTAATGAAAAACTGTTTTTT. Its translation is CASSPASVSNEKLFF.

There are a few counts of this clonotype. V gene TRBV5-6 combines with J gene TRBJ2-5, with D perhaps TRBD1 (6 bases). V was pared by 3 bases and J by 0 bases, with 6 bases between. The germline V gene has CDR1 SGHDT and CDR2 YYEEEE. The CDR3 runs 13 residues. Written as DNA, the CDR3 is TGTGCCAGCAGCTGGGACAACCAAGAGACCCAGTACTTC. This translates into CASSWDNQETQYF. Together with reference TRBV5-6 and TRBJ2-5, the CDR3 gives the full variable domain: DAGVTQSPTHLIKTRGQQVTLRCSPKSGHDTVSWYQQALGQGPQFIFQYYEEEERQRGNFPDRFSGHQFPNYSSELNVNALLLGDSALYLCASSWDNQETQYFGPGTRLLVL.

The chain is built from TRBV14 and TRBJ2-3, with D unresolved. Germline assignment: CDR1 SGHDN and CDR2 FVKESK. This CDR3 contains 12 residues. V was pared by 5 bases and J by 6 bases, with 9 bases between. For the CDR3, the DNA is TGTGCCAGCAGCTACCCTTATGATACGCAGTATTTT. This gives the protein CASSYPYDTQYF.

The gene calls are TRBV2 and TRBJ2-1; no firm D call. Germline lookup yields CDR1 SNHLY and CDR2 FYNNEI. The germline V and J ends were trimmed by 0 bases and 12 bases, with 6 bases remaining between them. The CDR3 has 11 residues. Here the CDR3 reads CASSEAVLQFF. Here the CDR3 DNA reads TGTGCCAGCAGTGAAGCGGTCCTGCAGTTCTTC. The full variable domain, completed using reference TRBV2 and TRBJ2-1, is EPEVTQTPSHQVTQMGQEVILRCVPISNHLYFYWYRQILGQKVEFLVSFYNNEISEKSEIFDDQFSVERPDGSNFTLKIRSTKLEDSAMYFCASSEAVLQFFGPGTRLTVL.

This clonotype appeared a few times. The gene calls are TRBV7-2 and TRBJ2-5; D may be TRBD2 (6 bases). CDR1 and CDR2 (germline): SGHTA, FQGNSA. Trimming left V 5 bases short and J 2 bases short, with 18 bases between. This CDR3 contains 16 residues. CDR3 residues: CASSRNFPGRQETQYF. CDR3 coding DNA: TGTGCCAGCAGCCGAAACTTCCCCGGGAGACAAGAGACCCAGTACTTC.

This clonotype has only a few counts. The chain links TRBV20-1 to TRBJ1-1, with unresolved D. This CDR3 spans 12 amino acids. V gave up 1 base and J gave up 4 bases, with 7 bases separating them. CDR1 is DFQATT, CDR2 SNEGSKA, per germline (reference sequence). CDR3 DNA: TGCAGTGCTAGAGTGGGGAGCACTGAAGCTTTCTTT. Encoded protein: CSARVGSTEAFF.

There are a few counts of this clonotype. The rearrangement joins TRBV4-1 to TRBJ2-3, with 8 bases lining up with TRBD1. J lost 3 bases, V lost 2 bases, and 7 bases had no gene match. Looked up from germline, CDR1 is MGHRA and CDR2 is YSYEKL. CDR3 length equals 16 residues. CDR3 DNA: TGCGCCAGCAGCCAACCAACCGGGACAGGAACAGATACGCAGTATTTT. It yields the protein CASSQPTGTGTDTQYF.

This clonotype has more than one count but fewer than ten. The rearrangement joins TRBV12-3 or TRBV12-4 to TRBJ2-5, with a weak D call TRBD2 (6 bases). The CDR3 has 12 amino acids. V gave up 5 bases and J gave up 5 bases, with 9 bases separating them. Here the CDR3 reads CASSRGIETQYF. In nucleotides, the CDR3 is TGTGCCAGCAGTCGGGGGATTGAGACCCAGTACTTC.

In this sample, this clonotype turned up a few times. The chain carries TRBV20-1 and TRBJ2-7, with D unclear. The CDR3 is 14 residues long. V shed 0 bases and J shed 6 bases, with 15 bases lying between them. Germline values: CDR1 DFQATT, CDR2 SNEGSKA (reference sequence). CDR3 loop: CSARERLGSFEQYF. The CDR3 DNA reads TGCAGTGCTAGAGAACGTCTGGGTAGTTTCGAGCAGTACTTC.

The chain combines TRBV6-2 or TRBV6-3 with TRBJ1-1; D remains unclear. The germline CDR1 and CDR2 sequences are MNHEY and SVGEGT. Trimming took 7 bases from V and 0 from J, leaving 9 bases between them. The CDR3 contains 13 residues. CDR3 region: CASKGGMNTEAFF. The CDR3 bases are TGTGCCAGCAAAGGAGGGATGAACACTGAAGCTTTCTTT.

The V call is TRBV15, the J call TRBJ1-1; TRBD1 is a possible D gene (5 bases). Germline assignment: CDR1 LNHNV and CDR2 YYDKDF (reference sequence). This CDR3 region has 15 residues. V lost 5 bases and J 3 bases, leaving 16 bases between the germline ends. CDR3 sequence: CATSLDSRRDTEAFF. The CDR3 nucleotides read TGTGCCACCAGCTTAGACAGCAGGAGGGACACTGAAGCTTTCTTT. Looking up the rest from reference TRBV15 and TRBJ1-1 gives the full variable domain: DAMVIQNPRYQVTQFGKPVTLSCSQTLNHNVMYWYQQKSSQAPKLLFHYYDKDFNNEADTPDNFQSRRPNTSFCFLDIRSPGLGDTAMYLCATSLDSRRDTEAFFGQGTRLTVV.

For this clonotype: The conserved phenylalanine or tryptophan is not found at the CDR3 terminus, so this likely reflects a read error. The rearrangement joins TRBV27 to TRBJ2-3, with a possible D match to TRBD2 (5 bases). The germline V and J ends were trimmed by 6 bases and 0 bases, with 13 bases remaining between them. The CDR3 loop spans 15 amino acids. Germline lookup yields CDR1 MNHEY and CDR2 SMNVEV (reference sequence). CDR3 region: CASRLGRGSTDTQYL. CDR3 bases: TGTGCCAGCAGATTAGGTCGGGGAAGCACAGATACGCAGTATCTT.

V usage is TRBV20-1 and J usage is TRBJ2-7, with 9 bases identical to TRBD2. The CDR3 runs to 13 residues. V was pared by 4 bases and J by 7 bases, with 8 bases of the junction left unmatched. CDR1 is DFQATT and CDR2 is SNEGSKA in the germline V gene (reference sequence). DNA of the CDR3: TGCAGTGCTAACTTAGCGGGAGTGGGAGAGCAGTACTTC. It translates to CSANLAGVGEQYF.

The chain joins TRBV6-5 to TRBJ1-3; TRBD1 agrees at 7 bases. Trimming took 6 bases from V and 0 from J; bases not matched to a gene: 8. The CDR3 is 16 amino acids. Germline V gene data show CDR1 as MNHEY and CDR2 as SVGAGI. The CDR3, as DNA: TGTGCCAGCAGACGACAGGGTTCCAACTCTGGAAACACCATATATTTT. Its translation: CASRRQGSNSGNTIYF.

The CDR3 reads CASLRTGQEQYF. The CDR3 nucleotides read TGTGCCAGCTTGCGGACAGGGCAGGAGCAGTACTTC. The V and J genes are TRBV28 and TRBJ2-7; TRBD1 matches 8 bases. Germline V gives CDR1 MDHEN, CDR2 SYDVKM. V lost 8 bases to trimming and J lost 7 bases; unmatched junction nucleotides: 7. This CDR3 spans 12 amino acids.

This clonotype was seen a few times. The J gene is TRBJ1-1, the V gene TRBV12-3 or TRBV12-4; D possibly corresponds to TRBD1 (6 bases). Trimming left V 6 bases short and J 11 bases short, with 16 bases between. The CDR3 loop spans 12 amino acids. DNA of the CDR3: TGTGCCAGCAGCAAGGACAGAGCCAGTGCTTTCTTT. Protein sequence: CASSKDRASAFF.

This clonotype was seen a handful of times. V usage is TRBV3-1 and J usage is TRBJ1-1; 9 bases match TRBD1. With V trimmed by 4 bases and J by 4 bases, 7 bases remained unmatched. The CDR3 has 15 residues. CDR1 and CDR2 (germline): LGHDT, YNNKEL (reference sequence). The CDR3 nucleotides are TGTGCCAGCAGCCCTAACAGGGGGCCGGGCACTGAAGCTTTCTTT. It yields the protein CASSPNRGPGTEAFF.

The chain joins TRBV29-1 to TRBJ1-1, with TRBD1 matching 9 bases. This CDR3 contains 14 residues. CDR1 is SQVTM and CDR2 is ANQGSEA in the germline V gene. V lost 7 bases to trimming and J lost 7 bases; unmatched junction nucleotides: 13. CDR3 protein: CSAHLGQGKGEAFF. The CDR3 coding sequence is TGCAGCGCCCATCTAGGACAGGGGAAGGGTGAAGCTTTCTTT.

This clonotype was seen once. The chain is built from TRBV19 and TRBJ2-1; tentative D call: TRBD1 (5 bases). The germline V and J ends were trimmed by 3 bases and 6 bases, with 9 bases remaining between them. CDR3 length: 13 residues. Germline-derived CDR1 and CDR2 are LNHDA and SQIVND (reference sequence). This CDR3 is CASSIVRANEQFF. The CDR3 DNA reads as TGTGCCAGTAGTATTGTCAGGGCCAATGAGCAGTTCTTC. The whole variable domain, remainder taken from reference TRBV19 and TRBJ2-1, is DGGITQSPKYLFRKEGQNVTLSCEQNLNHDAMYWYRQDPGQGLRLIYYSQIVNDFQKGDIAEGYSVSREKKESFPLTVTSAQKNPTAFYLCASSIVRANEQFFGPGTRLTVL.

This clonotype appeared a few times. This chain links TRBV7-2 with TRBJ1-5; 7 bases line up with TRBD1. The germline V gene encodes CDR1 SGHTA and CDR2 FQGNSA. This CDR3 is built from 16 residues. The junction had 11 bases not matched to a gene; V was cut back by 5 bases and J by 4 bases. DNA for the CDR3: TGTGCCAGCAGCCCCGAGACAGGGTTAGGTAATCAGCCCCAGCATTTT. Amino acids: CASSPETGLGNQPQHF.

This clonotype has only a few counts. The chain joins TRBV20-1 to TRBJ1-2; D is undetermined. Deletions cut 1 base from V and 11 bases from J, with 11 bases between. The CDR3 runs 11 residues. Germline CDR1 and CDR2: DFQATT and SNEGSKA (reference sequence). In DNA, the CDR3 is TGCAGTGCTAGAGCTGTTGTGGGTTACACCTTC. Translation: CSARAVVGYTF.

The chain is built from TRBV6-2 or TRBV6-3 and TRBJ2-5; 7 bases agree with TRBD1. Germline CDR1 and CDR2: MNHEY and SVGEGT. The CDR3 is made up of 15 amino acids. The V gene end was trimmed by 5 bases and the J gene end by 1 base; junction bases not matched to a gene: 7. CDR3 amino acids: CASSTPGQLQETQYF. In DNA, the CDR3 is TGTGCCAGCAGTACCCCGGGACAGCTCCAAGAGACCCAGTACTTC.

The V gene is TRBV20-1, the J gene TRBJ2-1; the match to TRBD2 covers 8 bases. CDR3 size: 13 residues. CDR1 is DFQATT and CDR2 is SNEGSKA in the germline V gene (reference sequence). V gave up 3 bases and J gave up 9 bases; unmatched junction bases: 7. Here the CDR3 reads CSASISGAAEQFF. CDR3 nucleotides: TGCAGTGCTAGTATTAGCGGGGCAGCTGAGCAGTTCTTC.

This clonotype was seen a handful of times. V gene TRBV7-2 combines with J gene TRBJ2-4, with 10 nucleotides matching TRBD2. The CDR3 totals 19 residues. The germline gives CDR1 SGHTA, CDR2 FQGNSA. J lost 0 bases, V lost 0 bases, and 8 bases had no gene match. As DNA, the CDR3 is TGTGCCAGCAGCTTAGCTGGGACTAGCGCAAAGCTAGCCAAAAACATTCAGTACTTC. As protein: CASSLAGTSAKLAKNIQYF.